This T cell receptor (beta chain) was documented in a study of blood T cell repertoires in COVID-19. Study-level background: Samples representing acute and convalescent COVID-19 were sourced from the United States, Italy and Spain. T cells, B-cell-depleted T cells, or PBMCs provided the cDNA or gDNA that served as material.

Per the original data handling: Researchers report that nucleated cell counts were estimated from reference gene primer amplification. The method was immunoSEQ multiplex PCR; TCRdb's version includes in-frame clones alone and lacks a portion of them. V, J and clone size are taken as reported in that table, and D and trimming were inferred from the DNA itself. The sample holds hundreds of thousands of clones; around 91% are singletons and the top ten take around 3.5%. CDR1 and CDR2 (germline): SGHAT, FQNNGV. V was clipped by 5 bases and J by 2 bases; unmatched bases: 14. The CDR3 has 17 residues. This receptor was identified in a woman between 18 and 29 years old who had recovered from COVID-19. Input material: peripheral blood. The V and J genes are TRBV11-2 and TRBJ2-7; TRBD2 matches at 8 bases. The CDR3 spells CASSLGGGPGIPYEQYV. CDR3 nucleotide sequence: TGTGCCAGCAGCCTAGGCGGGGGGCCGGGAATTCCCTACGAGCAGTACGTC.